Below, 5 T cell receptor beta chains from the same sample are listed, as sequenced in a study of blood T cell repertoires in COVID-19. Using immunoSEQ multiplex PCR, the repertoire was profiled, and TCRdb retains in-frame clones only, with some absent. The sample includes some 120,000 clones, roughly 90% of them seen just once. The sequencing input was peripheral blood. The origin of the receptors is a man aged 45 to 65 with acute or convalescent COVID-19.

The CDR3 region is CASREGDRVGKNIQYF. DNA of the CDR3: TGTGCCAGCAGAGAGGGGGACAGGGTGGGGAAAAACATTCAGTACTTC. The chain joins TRBV11-3 to TRBJ2-4; 9 nucleotides line up with TRBD1. The CDR3 has 16 amino acids. The V gene's germline CDR1 is SGHNT and CDR2 YENEEA. V lost 6 bases to trimming and J lost 4 bases; unmatched junction nucleotides: 10.

The chain joins TRBV27 to TRBJ2-7; D might be TRBD2 (6 bases). Germline CDR1 reads MNHEY; CDR2 reads SMNVEV (reference sequence). The CDR3 has 14 amino acids. V lost 2 bases and J lost 2, with 10 bases in between. CDR3 DNA: TGTGCCAGCAGTTTAGGGACTGCAACCTACGAGCAGTACTTC. Its protein product is CASSLGTATYEQYF.

The chain recombines TRBV7-2 with TRBJ2-3; the match to TRBD2 covers 7 bases. The CDR3 runs to 15 residues. Germline V gene sequence: CDR1 SGHTA, CDR2 FQGNSA. V dropped 1 base and J dropped 3; count of bases not matched to a gene: 4. The chain's CDR3 is CASSLGGGGTDTQYF. The CDR3 nucleotides are TGTGCCAGCAGCTTAGGTGGGGGGGGGACAGATACGCAGTATTTT. The entire variable domain, with the rest obtained from reference TRBV7-2 and TRBJ2-3, is as follows: GAGVSQSPSNKVTEKGKDVELRCDPISGHTALYWYRQSLGQGLEFLIYFQGNSAPDKSGLPSDRFSAERTGGSVSTLTIQRTQQEDSAVYLCASSLGGGGTDTQYFGPGTRLTVL.

This clone has more than one count but fewer than ten. CDR3 in amino acids: CASSVEGDHLDEQYF. The CDR3 DNA reads as TGTGCCAGCAGCGTAGAGGGGGACCATCTGGACGAGCAGTACTTC. The chain combines TRBV9 with TRBJ2-7; a possible D gene is TRBD1 (6 bases). The CDR3 has 15 residues. V was cut by 0 bases and J by 5 bases, with 15 bases left in between. Germline V CDR1 and CDR2: SGDLS, YYNGEE.

The chain has TRBV3-1 (or the pseudogene TRBV3-2) and TRBJ2-5; possible D gene TRBD2, 5 bases. This CDR3 comprises 15 residues. V was pared by 0 bases and J by 3 bases, with 11 bases between. Germline values: CDR1 LGHDT, CDR2 YNNKEL (reference sequence). The CDR3 spells CASSQDLGIEETQYF. CDR3 sequence (DNA): TGTGCCAGCAGCCAAGATCTCGGGATAGAAGAGACCCAGTACTTC.